A single sample is the source of the 24 T cell receptor beta chains below, sequenced in a study of T cell repertoires in cytomegalovirus infection. These receptors lack a known antigen. One entry per CDR3 protein results from TCRdb running MiXCR on the reads. The data show hundreds of thousands of distinct CDR3 sequences, 30% to 35% seen once. The sample consisted of cultured PBMCs, taken from culture after CMV antigen stimulation. Receptors originate from a human donor in good health (CMV status not recorded). Some clones in this sample may be carry-over from other donors' samples.

This clonotype was counted many times. V gene TRBV7-2 combines with J gene TRBJ2-7; TRBD2 matches at 13 bases. V was clipped by 5 bases and J by 0 bases; unmatched bases: 4. This CDR3 region has 16 residues. Germline values: CDR1 SGHTA, CDR2 FQGNSA. The CDR3 here is CASSTGLAGISYEQYF. The CDR3 DNA follows: TGTGCCAGCAGCACGGGACTAGCGGGGATCTCCTACGAGCAGTACTTC.

This sequence joins TRBV10-3 and TRBJ2-3; D perhaps matches TRBD2 (6 bases). The germline V gene encodes CDR1 ENHRY and CDR2 SYGVKD. The CDR3 sequence is 13 residues long. With 0 bases removed from V and 6 bases from J, the gap between germline ends came to 7 bases. The CDR3 protein is CAISESAGDTQYF. DNA of the CDR3: TGTGCCATCAGTGAGTCTGCGGGGGATACGCAGTATTTT.

The chain has TRBV11-2 and TRBJ1-6; 9 nucleotides align to TRBD1. The CDR3 is made up of 17 amino acids. The germline CDR1 and CDR2 sequences are SGHAT and FQNNGV. J gave up 7 bases and V 1 base, and 8 bases lay outside the gene matches. CDR3: CASSLAGQGSSNSPLHF. CDR3 coding DNA: TGTGCCAGCAGCTTAGCGGGACAGGGTTCGAGCAATTCACCCCTCCACTTT.

This clonotype was seen a few times. The chain is built from TRBV7-9 and TRBJ2-1; D might be TRBD1 or TRBD2, each matching 7 bases. Trimming took 5 bases from V and 4 from J, leaving 18 bases between them. The CDR3 loop spans 16 amino acids. CDR1 is SEHNR, CDR2 FQNEAQ, per germline (reference sequence). CDR3 DNA sequence: TGTGCCAGCAGCACATTTCGAGCGGGACAGTACAATGAGCAGTTCTTC. Translated, it gives CASSTFRAGQYNEQFF. Full variable domain (rest looked up from reference TRBV7-9 and TRBJ2-1): DTGVSQNPRHKITKRGQNVTFRCDPISEHNRLYWYRQTLGQGPEFLTYFQNEAQLEKSRLLSDRFSAERPKGSFSTLEIQRTEQGDSAMYLCASSTFRAGQYNEQFFGPGTRLTVL.

V is TRBV2 and J is TRBJ1-1; 8 bases map to TRBD1. CDR1 SNHLY and CDR2 FYNNEI come from the germline V gene. Losses at the gene ends were 8 bases for V and 3 bases for J; bases not matched to a gene: 5. The CDR3 has 13 residues. CDR3 DNA: TGTGCCAGCGGACAGGGCGTGGACACTGAAGCTTTCTTT. It translates to CASGQGVDTEAFF.

The chain carries TRBV4-1 and TRBJ2-6, with 10 bases that match TRBD2. CDR1 is MGHRA, CDR2 YSYEKL, per germline. The CDR3 has 19 amino acids. The V and J ends lost 4 bases and 2 bases, in that order; junction bases with no gene match: 11. The CDR3 coding sequence is TGCGCCAGCAGCCTTAGCGGGGGGCGGGGGATCGCTGGGGCCAACGTCCTGACTTTC. It yields the protein CASSLSGGRGIAGANVLTF.

This clonotype has at least ten counts. The CDR3 loop reads CASSLDLPGQGGNSPLHF. CDR3 DNA sequence: TGTGCCAGCAGCTTAGACCTCCCGGGACAGGGAGGGAATTCACCCCTCCACTTT. The chain has TRBV7-2 and TRBJ1-6; 9 bases are a match to TRBD1. The length of the CDR3 is 18 residues. V trimming: 1 base; J trimming: 7 bases; junction bases outside the gene matches: 11. Per the germline V gene, CDR1 is SGHTA and CDR2 is FQGNSA.

The chain couples TRBV11-2 to TRBJ2-5; no clear D gene. Trimming cost V 3 bases and J 4 bases, with 9 bases left between them. The CDR3 extends over 13 amino acids. Germline CDR1 and CDR2: SGHAT and FQNNGV. CDR3 in DNA: TGTGCCAGCAGCTTCAGATCCGGAGAGACCCAGTACTTC. This translates into CASSFRSGETQYF.

This chain connects TRBV7-2 to TRBJ2-7; D is possibly TRBD1 (6 bases). CDR1 is SGHTA, CDR2 FQGNSA, per germline. The CDR3 is made up of 15 amino acids. The V and J ends lost 4 bases and 0 bases respectively, with 13 bases between them. The DNA of the CDR3 is TGTGCCAGCAGCTCACGGGGACAAGCCTCCTACGAGCAGTACTTC. Its protein is CASSSRGQASYEQYF.

This clonotype has a handful of counts. The gene calls are TRBV7-2 and TRBJ2-2; D may be TRBD2 (5 bases). The CDR3 is 14 amino acids. Germline values: CDR1 SGHTA, CDR2 FQGNSA. Trimming stripped 5 bases from V and 6 bases from J, with 13 bases between. The CDR3: CASSPNSGAGELFF. The CDR3 DNA sequence: TGTGCCAGCAGCCCTAACAGCGGTGCCGGGGAGCTGTTTTTT.

Only a few counts were recorded for this clonotype. The chain combines TRBV12-3 or TRBV12-4 with TRBJ2-7; TRBD1 aligns across 9 bases. This CDR3 is built from 15 residues. V was clipped by 7 bases and J by 2 bases; unmatched bases: 9. The DNA of the CDR3 is TGTGCCAGCAAACCCTCGGGACAGGGCACCTACGAGCAGTACTTC. This encodes CASKPSGQGTYEQYF.

The sample holds a few counts of this clonotype. The rearrangement joins TRBV7-6 to TRBJ2-3, with a possible D match to TRBD1 (7 bases). CDR1 and CDR2 (germline): SGHVS, FNYEAQ. V dropped 0 bases and J dropped 6 bases, with 16 bases sitting between them. The CDR3 has 16 amino acids. The CDR3 sequence: CASSLAHRGGTDTQYF. DNA for the CDR3: TGTGCCAGCAGCTTAGCGCACAGGGGCGGGACGGATACGCAGTATTTT.

This clonotype was detected only a few times. The CDR3 region is CASSLIPWALERQFF. Written as DNA, the CDR3 is TGTGCCAGCAGCTTGATACCCTGGGCCCTGGAGCGGCAGTTCTTC. The chain has TRBV7-6 and TRBJ2-1; D unclear. Germline CDR1 and CDR2: SGHVS and FNYEAQ. Trimming cost V 3 bases and J 12 bases, with 21 bases left between them. CDR3 length equals 15 residues.

This clonotype occurred a few times. This chain links TRBV20-1 with TRBJ2-7; 10 bases are a match to TRBD2. CDR1 is DFQATT, CDR2 SNEGSKA, per germline (reference sequence). V lost 3 bases, J lost 9 bases, and 11 bases stayed unmatched. The CDR3 totals 14 residues. CDR3 nucleotides: TGCAGTGCTAGGATGGCTAGCGGGAGCGGCGGGCAGTACTTC. Protein product: CSARMASGSGGQYF.

V usage is TRBV29-1 and J usage is TRBJ2-3; TRBD2 agrees at 10 bases. The CDR3 totals 16 residues. Germline CDR1 SQVTM, CDR2 ANQGSEA. The junction had 14 bases not matched to a gene; V was cut back by 7 bases and J by 4 bases. CDR3 loop: CSADWASGSWSDTQYF. The CDR3 nucleotides are TGCAGCGCCGATTGGGCTAGCGGGAGTTGGTCAGATACGCAGTATTTT.

V gene TRBV20-1 combines with J gene TRBJ1-2; 7 bases fit TRBD1. Trimming took 6 bases from V and 7 from J; bases not matched to a gene: 8. CDR1 is DFQATT and CDR2 is SNEGSKA in the germline V gene (reference sequence). The CDR3 consists of 12 residues. The CDR3 is CSAVKGARGYTF. DNA for the CDR3: TGCAGTGCGGTTAAGGGGGCGCGTGGCTACACCTTC.

Ten or more counts support this clonotype. J is TRBJ2-1 and V is TRBV4-3; 10 bases align to TRBD2. This CDR3 region has 15 residues. After removal of 1 base from V and 9 bases from J, the junction contained 6 bases not matched to a gene. Germline lookup yields CDR1 LGHNA and CDR2 YSLEER. The CDR3, as DNA: TGCGCCAGCAGCCAAGCCTGGATAGCGGGAGGTGAGCAGTTCTTC. It translates to CASSQAWIAGGEQFF.

This rearrangement joins TRBV10-3 to TRBJ1-1, with D possibly TRBD1 on 5 matching bases. The V gene lost 0 bases and the J gene lost 11 bases, with 13 bases spanning the gap. Looked up from germline, CDR1 is ENHRY and CDR2 is SYGVKD. CDR3 length: 13 residues. CDR3 in DNA: TGTGCCATCAGTGAGTCCGGGGGAGTTGGGGCTTTCTTT. Translated, it gives CAISESGGVGAFF.

The rearrangement links TRBV6-6 to TRBJ2-3, with 7 bases identical to TRBD2. Germline trimming cut 8 bases from V and 5 bases from J; bases unmatched to any gene: 16. The CDR3 has 16 residues. Germline V gene lookup returns CDR1 MNHNY and CDR2 SVGAGI (reference sequence). CDR3 region: CASCIGGAGEGDTQYF. As DNA, the CDR3 is TGTGCCAGCTGTATTGGAGGGGCGGGAGAGGGAGATACGCAGTATTTT.

This clonotype has at least ten counts. The chain uses TRBV7-8 and TRBJ1-1, with D unclear. Trimming left V 2 bases short and J 0 bases short, with 10 bases between. Germline CDR1 SGHVS, CDR2 FQNEAQ. CDR3 size: 15 residues. The CDR3 DNA reads as TGTGCCAGCAGCTTATTTAGGGTTATGAACACTGAAGCTTTCTTT. Translated, it gives CASSLFRVMNTEAFF.

Turning to this clonotype: This sequence may be a read error, since a much larger clone differs from it by one base. This chain connects TRBV7-2 to TRBJ2-5; D not resolved. Germline values: CDR1 SGHTA, CDR2 FQGNSA. This CDR3 is 14 amino acids long. Trimming shortened V by 3 bases and J by 4 bases, and 12 bases separated the two germline ends. DNA of the CDR3: TGTGCCAGCAGCTTTGAACCCACTCGAGAGACCCAGTACTTC. Amino acid sequence: CASSFEPTRETQYF.

This clonotype was seen only a few times. The chain carries TRBV6-5 and TRBJ2-7; a weak D match, TRBD2 (5 bases). Per the germline V gene, CDR1 is MNHEY and CDR2 is SVGAGI. This CDR3 has 14 amino acids. The ends were cut back, 8 bases at V and 6 bases at J, with 20 bases in the middle. CDR3 region: CASSGLSPGSEQYF. CDR3 in DNA: TGTGCCAGCTCCGGACTTTCCCCTGGTAGCGAGCAGTACTTC.

The chain is built from TRBV25-1 and TRBJ2-7; D might be TRBD1 or TRBD2, each matching 6 bases. Germline CDR1 MGHDK, CDR2 SYGVNS. V was cut by 5 bases and J by 3 bases, with 14 bases left in between. CDR3 length equals 14 residues. CDR3 amino acids: CASSRGEWGYEQYF. CDR3 nucleotide sequence: TGTGCCAGCAGTAGGGGGGAATGGGGCTACGAGCAGTACTTC.

This clonotype was recorded a few times. The V call is TRBV12-3 or TRBV12-4, the J call TRBJ2-5; maybe TRBD2 (5 bases). V shed 6 bases and J shed 5 bases, with 16 bases lying between them. There are 14 residues in the CDR3. The CDR3 nucleotides are TGTGCCAGCAGGGACGGGAAATTGGGGGAGACCCAGTACTTC. Its translation is CASRDGKLGETQYF.